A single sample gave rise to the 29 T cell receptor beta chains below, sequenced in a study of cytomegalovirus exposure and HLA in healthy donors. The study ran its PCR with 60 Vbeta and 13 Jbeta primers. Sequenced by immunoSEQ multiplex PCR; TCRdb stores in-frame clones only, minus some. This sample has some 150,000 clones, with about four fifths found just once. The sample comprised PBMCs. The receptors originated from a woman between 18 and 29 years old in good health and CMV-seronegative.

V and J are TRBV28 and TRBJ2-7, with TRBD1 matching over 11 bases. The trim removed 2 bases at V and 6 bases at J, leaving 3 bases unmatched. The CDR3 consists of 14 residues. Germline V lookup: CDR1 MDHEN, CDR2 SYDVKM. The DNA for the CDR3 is TGTGCCAGCAGTTTACGGGGGACAGGGGGCGAGCAGTACTTC. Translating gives CASSLRGTGGEQYF.

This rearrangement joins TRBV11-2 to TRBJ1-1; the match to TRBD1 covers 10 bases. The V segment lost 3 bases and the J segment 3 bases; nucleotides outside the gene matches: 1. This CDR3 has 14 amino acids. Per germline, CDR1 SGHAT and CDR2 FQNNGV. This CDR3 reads CASSLDRGYTEAFF. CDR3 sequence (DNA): TGTGCCAGCAGCTTGGACAGGGGGTACACTGAAGCTTTCTTT.

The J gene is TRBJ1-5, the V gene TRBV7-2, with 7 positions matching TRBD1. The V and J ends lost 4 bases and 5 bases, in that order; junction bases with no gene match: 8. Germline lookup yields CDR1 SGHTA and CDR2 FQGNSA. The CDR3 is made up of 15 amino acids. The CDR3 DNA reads TGTGCCAGCAGCTACTCCGCAGGGGGTTATCAGCCCCAGCATTTT. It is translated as CASSYSAGGYQPQHF.

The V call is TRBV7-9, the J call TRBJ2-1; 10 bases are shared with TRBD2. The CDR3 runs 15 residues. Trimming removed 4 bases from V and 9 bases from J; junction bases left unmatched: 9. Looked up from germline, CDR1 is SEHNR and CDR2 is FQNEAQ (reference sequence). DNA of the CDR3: TGTGCCAGCAGCTGGACCGGGACTAGCGTTTCTGAGCAGTTCTTC. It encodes CASSWTGTSVSEQFF.

CDR3 DNA sequence: TGTGCCAGCAGTTTGGCAGGGGAGGGAAGAGGCTACACCTTC. This encodes CASSLAGEGRGYTF. V gene TRBV28 combines with J gene TRBJ1-2; perhaps TRBD1 as D (6 bases). V was cut by 3 bases and J by 8 bases, with 16 bases left in between. Germline V lookup: CDR1 MDHEN, CDR2 SYDVKM. There are 14 residues in the CDR3.

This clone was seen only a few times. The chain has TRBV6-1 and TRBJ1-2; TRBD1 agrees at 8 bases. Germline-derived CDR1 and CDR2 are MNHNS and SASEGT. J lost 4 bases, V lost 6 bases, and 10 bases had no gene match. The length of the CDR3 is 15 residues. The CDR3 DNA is TGTGCCAGCAGCCTGGTAACAGGGGGAAGCTATGGCTACACCTTC. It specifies CASSLVTGGSYGYTF.

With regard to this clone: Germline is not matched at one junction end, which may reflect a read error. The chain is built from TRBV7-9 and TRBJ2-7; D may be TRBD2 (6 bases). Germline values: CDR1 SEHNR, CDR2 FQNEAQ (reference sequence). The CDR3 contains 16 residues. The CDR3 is CSSSPEGRTQNYEQYF. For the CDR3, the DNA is TGTTCCAGCAGCCCGGAGGGGCGGACCCAGAACTACGAGCAGTACTTC.

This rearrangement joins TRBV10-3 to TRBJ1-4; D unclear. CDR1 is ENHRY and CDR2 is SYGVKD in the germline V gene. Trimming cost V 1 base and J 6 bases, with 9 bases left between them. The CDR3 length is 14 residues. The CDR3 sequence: CAISEFYTDEKLFF. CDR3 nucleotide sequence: TGTGCCATCAGTGAGTTCTACACAGATGAAAAACTGTTTTTT.

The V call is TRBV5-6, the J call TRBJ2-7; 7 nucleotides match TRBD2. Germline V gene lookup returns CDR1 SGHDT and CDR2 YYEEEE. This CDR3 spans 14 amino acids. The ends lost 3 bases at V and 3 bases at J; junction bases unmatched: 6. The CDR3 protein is CASSSWGGRYEQYF. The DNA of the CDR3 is TGTGCCAGCAGCTCCTGGGGGGGTCGCTACGAGCAGTACTTC.

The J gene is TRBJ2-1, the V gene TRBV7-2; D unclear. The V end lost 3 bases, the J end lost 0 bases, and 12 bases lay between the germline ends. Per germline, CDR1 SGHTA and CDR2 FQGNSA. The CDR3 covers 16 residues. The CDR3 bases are TGTGCCAGCAGCTTTTTTGTGGAGAGCTCCTACAATGAGCAGTTCTTC. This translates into CASSFFVESSYNEQFF.

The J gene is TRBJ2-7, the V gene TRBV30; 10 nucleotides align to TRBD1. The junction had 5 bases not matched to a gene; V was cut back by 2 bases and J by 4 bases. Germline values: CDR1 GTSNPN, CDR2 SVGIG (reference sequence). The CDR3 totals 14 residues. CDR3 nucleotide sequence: TGTGCCTGGAGTCGGACAGGGGGTTCTTACGAGCAGTACTTC. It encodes CAWSRTGGSYEQYF.

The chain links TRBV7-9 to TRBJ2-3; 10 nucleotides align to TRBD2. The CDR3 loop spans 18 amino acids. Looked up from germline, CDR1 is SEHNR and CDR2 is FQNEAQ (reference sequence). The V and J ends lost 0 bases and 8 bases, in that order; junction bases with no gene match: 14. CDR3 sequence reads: CASSLAGWASGSGATQYF. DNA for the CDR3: TGTGCCAGCAGCTTAGCCGGTTGGGCTAGCGGGAGCGGGGCTACGCAGTATTTT.

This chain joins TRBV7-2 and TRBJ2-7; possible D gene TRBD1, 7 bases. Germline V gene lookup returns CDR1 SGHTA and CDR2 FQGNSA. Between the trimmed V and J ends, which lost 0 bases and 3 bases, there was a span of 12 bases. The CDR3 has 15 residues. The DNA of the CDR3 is TGTGCCAGCAGCTTAGCCGGAGGGGGCGGCTACGAGCAGTACTTC. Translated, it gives CASSLAGGGGYEQYF.

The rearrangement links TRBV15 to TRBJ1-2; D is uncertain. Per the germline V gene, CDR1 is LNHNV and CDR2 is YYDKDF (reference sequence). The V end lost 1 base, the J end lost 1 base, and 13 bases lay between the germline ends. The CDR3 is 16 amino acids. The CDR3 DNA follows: TGTGCCACCAGCAGAGGAGGTCTCGCTGGTAACTATGGCTACACCTTC. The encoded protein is CATSRGGLAGNYGYTF.

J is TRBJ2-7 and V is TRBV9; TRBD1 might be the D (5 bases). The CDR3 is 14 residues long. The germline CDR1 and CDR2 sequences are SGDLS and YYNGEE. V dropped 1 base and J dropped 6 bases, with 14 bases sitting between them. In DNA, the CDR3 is TGTGCCAGCAGCGTATACCAGGGTCTAGGCGAGCAGTACTTC. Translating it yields CASSVYQGLGEQYF.

CDR3 in amino acids: CASSLVGEKLFF. The DNA for the CDR3 is TGTGCCAGCAGCTTAGTCGGGGAAAAACTGTTTTTT. The genes are TRBV11-3 and TRBJ1-4; D not resolved. Germline V gene sequence: CDR1 SGHNT, CDR2 YENEEA. The CDR3 runs 12 residues. Trimming removed 1 base from V and 8 bases from J, with 5 bases in between. Filled out from reference TRBV11-3 and TRBJ1-4, the complete variable domain reads EAGVVQSPRYKIIEKKQPVAFWCNPISGHNTLYWYLQNLGQGPELLIRYENEEAVDDSQLPKDRFSAERLKGVDSTLKIQPAELGDSAVYLCASSLVGEKLFFGSGTQLSVL.

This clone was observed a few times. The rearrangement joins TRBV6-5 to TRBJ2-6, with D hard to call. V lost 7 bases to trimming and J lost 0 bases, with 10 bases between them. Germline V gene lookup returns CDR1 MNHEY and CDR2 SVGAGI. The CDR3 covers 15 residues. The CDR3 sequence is CASTERVSGANVLTF. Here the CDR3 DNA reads TGTGCCAGCACCGAGCGTGTCTCTGGGGCCAACGTCCTGACTTTC.

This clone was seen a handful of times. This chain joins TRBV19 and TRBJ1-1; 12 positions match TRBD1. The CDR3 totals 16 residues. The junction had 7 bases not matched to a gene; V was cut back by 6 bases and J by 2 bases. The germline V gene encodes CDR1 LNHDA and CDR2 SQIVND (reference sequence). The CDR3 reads CASRPGQGALNTEAFF. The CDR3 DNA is TGTGCCAGTAGGCCGGGACAGGGGGCTTTAAACACTGAAGCTTTCTTT.

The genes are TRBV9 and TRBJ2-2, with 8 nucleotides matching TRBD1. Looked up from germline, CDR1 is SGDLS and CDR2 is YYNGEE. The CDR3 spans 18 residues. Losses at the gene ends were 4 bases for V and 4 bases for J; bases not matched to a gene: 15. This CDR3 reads CASSSPTSGTGSTGELFF. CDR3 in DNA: TGTGCCAGCAGCTCCCCCACCTCCGGGACAGGTTCCACCGGGGAGCTGTTTTTT.

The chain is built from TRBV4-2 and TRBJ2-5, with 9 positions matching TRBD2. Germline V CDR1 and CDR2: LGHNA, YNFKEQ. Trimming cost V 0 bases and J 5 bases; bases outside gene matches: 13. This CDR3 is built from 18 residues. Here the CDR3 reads CASSQEESGRRSWETQYF. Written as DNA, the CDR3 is TGTGCCAGCAGCCAAGAGGAGAGCGGGAGGCGGAGTTGGGAGACCCAGTACTTC.

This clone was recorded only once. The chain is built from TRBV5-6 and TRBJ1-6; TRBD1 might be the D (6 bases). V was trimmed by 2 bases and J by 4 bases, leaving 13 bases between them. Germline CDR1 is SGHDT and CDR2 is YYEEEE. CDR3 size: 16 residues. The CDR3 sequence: CASSLRATGYNSPLHF. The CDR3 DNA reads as TGTGCCAGCAGCTTACGAGCGACAGGATATAATTCACCCCTCCACTTT. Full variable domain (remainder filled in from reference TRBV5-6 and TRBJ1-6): DAGVTQSPTHLIKTRGQQVTLRCSPKSGHDTVSWYQQALGQGPQFIFQYYEEEERQRGNFPDRFSGHQFPNYSSELNVNALLLGDSALYLCASSLRATGYNSPLHFGNGTRLTVT.

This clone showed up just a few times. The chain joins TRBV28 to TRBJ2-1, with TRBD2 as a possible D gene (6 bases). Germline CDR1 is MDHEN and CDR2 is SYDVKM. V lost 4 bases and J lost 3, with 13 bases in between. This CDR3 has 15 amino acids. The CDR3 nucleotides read TGTGCCAGCAGTTATGGAGGGAGCGACTACAATGAGCAGTTCTTC. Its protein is CASSYGGSDYNEQFF. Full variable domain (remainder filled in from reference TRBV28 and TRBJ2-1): DVKVTQSSRYLVKRTGEKVFLECVQDMDHENMFWYRQDPGLGLRLIYFSYDVKMKEKGDIPEGYSVSREKKERFSLILESASTNQTSMYLCASSYGGSDYNEQFFGPGTRLTVL.

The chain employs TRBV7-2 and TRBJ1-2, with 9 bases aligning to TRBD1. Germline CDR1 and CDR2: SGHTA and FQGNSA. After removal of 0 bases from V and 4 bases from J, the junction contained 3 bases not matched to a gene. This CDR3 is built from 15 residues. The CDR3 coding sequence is TGTGCCAGCAGCTTAGCGCTACAGGGGGCCTATGGCTACACCTTC. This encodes CASSLALQGAYGYTF. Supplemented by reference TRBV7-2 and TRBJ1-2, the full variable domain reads GAGVSQSPSNKVTEKGKDVELRCDPISGHTALYWYRQSLGQGLEFLIYFQGNSAPDKSGLPSDRFSAERTGGSVSTLTIQRTQQEDSAVYLCASSLALQGAYGYTFGSGTRLTVV.

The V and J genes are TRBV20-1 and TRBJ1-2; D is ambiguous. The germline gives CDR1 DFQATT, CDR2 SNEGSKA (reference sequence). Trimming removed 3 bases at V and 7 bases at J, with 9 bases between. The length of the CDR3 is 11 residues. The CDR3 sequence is CSASRGSGYTF. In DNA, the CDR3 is TGCAGTGCTAGTCGGGGAAGTGGCTACACCTTC.

CDR3 sequence reads: CASSSLQGMSSYEQYF. Written as DNA, the CDR3 is TGCGCCAGCAGCTCACTACAGGGGATGAGCTCCTACGAGCAGTACTTC. V usage is TRBV5-1 and J usage is TRBJ2-7, with TRBD1 matching over 7 bases. The CDR3 spans 16 residues. Germline loops: CDR1 SGHRS, CDR2 YFSETQ. V shed 3 bases, J shed 0 bases, and the junction held 9 bases outside the gene matches. Complete variable domain (other parts from reference TRBV5-1 and TRBJ2-7): KAGVTQTPRYLIKTRGQQVTLSCSPISGHRSVSWYQQTPGQGLQFLFEYFSETQRNKGNFPGRFSGRQFSNSRSEMNVSTLELGDSALYLCASSSLQGMSSYEQYFGPGTRLTVT.

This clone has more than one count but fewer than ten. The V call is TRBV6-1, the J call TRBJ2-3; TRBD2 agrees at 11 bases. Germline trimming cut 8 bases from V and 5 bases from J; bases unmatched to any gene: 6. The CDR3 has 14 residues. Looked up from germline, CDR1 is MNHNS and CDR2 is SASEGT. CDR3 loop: CASGRTSGLDTQYF. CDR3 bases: TGTGCCAGCGGGAGGACTAGCGGGCTAGATACGCAGTATTTT.

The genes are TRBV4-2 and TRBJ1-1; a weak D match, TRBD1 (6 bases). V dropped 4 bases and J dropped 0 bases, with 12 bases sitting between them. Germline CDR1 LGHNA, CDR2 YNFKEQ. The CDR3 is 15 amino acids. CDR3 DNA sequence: TGTGCCAGCAGCCCAAGGACAGCTGTGAACACTGAAGCTTTCTTT. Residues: CASSPRTAVNTEAFF.

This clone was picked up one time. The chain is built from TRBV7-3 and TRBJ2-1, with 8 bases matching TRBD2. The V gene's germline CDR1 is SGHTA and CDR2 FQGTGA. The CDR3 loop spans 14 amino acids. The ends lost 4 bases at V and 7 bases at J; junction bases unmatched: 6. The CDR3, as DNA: TGTGCCAGCAGCTCAGGGACTAGAAAGAATGAGCAGTTCTTC. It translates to CASSSGTRKNEQFF.

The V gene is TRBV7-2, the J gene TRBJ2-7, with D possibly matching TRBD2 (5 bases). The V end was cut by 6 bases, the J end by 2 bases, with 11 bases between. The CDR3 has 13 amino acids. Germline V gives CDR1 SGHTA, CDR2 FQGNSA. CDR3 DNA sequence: TGTGCCAGCAGAGGGCGGAGGACCTACGAGCAGTACTTC. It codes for CASRGRRTYEQYF.